This T cell receptor beta chain stems from a study of T cells after posttransplantation cyclophosphamide. Study results and caveats: Recipient CMV seropositivity and CMV reactivation strongly tracked TRB clonality.

The naive gate required viable CD3+CD4+ or CD3+CD8+ cells with CCR7+CD45RA+CD45RO-CD95-CD27+CD28+ phenotype. As concerns this clone: Its antigen is not identified.

The V end lost 3 bases, the J end lost 0 bases, and 11 bases lay between the germline ends. Germline values: CDR1 KGHSH, CDR2 LQKENI. The CDR3 consists of 15 residues. Repertoires were generated with immunoSEQ multiplex PCR, while TCRdb's copy carries only in-frame clones and drops some. This sample has about 15,000 clones, with around 95% found just once. The sequenced sample was naive CD4+ T cells sorted from blood. The chain employs TRBV18 and TRBJ2-5; weak D call: TRBD1 (6 bases). This receptor was obtained from a woman aged 45-65 years in good health and a related stem cell transplant donor. The CDR3 reads CASSPPRTDQETQYF. The CDR3 bases are TGTGCCAGCTCACCCCCAAGGACAGACCAAGAGACCCAGTACTTC.